These 30 T cell receptor beta chains came from one sample sequenced in a study of beta chain features in type 1 diabetes. Reverse transcribing all isolated RNA meant expressed TCRB transcripts were sequenced. TCRdb's table, derived via immunoSEQ multiplex PCR, lists solely in-frame clones and lacks some. The sample has fewer than 650,000 clones, roughly a sixth seen once; the top ten hold about 0.097%. The sample was naive CD4+ T cells from blood. The receptors stem from a young man in good health.

This clone has more than one count but fewer than ten. J is TRBJ2-2 and V is TRBV4-3; D gene unclear. CDR1 and CDR2 from the germline V gene are LGHNA and YSLEER. Between the trimmed V and J ends, which lost 6 bases and 0 bases, there was a span of 8 bases. This CDR3 comprises 14 residues. The chain's CDR3 is CASRTAANTGELFF. In DNA, the CDR3 is TGCGCCAGCAGGACTGCCGCGAACACCGGGGAGCTGTTTTTT.

The chain combines TRBV4-3 with TRBJ2-1, with D maybe TRBD2 (5 bases). Germline V lookup: CDR1 LGHNA, CDR2 YSLEER. V lost 0 bases and J 0 bases, leaving 12 bases between the germline ends. The CDR3 totals 17 residues. The CDR3 DNA follows: TGCGCCAGCAGCCAAGATAGCGACCCGAGCTCCTACAATGAGCAGTTCTTC. Protein: CASSQDSDPSSYNEQFF.

This clone was seen ten or more times. This chain joins TRBV14 and TRBJ2-1; D unclear. Deletions cut 1 base from V and 9 bases from J, with 10 bases between. Germline CDR1 reads SGHDN; CDR2 reads FVKESK. This CDR3 spans 13 amino acids. CDR3 sequence: CASSQVKLPEQFF. In nucleotides, the CDR3 is TGTGCCAGCAGCCAAGTTAAGTTACCTGAGCAGTTCTTC. The full variable domain, rest sourced from reference TRBV14 and TRBJ2-1, is EAGVTQFPSHSVIEKGQTVTLRCDPISGHDNLYWYRRVMGKEIKFLLHFVKESKQDESGMPNNRFLAERTGGTYSTLKVQPAELEDSGVYFCASSQVKLPEQFFGPGTRLTVL.

The CDR3 spells CSVVGDRVYGYTF. CDR3 DNA: TGCAGCGTTGTGGGGGACAGGGTCTATGGCTACACCTTC. V usage is TRBV29-1 and J usage is TRBJ1-2; the match to TRBD1 covers 9 bases. The CDR3 loop spans 13 amino acids. Germline loops: CDR1 SQVTM, CDR2 ANQGSEA. Trimming cost V 4 bases and J 4 bases; bases outside gene matches: 4.

In regard to this clone: At one of its ends the junction is not consistent with the germline gene, which may arise from a read error. This chain uses TRBV11-2 with TRBJ2-7, with D possibly TRBD2 on 6 matching bases. CDR3 size: 11 residues. CDR1 SGHAT and CDR2 FQNNGV come from the germline V gene. The CDR3 region has the DNA TGTGCCAGCAGCTTAGGTGGCGGGGTAAAATTC. It encodes CASSLGGGVKF.

A few counts support this clone. V is TRBV7-2 and J is TRBJ1-5, with 8 bases aligning to TRBD1. The CDR3 length is 13 residues. Germline V CDR1 and CDR2: SGHTA, FQGNSA. Unmatched junction bases numbered 4, after V lost 4 bases and J lost 8 bases. In DNA form, the CDR3 reads TGTGCCAGCAGCTCGGACAGGGCCGAGCCCCAGCATTTT. It specifies CASSSDRAEPQHF.

The V call is TRBV4-3, the J call TRBJ2-1; D is ambiguous. This CDR3 region has 14 residues. Trimming removed 0 bases from V and 7 bases from J, with 10 bases in between. Germline V gene lookup returns CDR1 LGHNA and CDR2 YSLEER. The CDR3 is CASSQDAVANEQFF. CDR3 in DNA: TGCGCCAGCAGCCAAGACGCTGTTGCAAATGAGCAGTTCTTC.

The chain combines TRBV9 with TRBJ2-5; D gene unclear. V shed 0 bases and J shed 0 bases, with 6 bases lying between them. CDR3 size: 14 residues. Germline V gene lookup returns CDR1 SGDLS and CDR2 YYNGEE. CDR3 nucleotide sequence: TGTGCCAGCAGCGTAGATCTGTACCAAGAGACCCAGTACTTC. Protein sequence: CASSVDLYQETQYF.

The chain employs TRBV7-9 and TRBJ2-2, with D tentatively TRBD1 or TRBD2 (5 bases each). The CDR3 consists of 14 residues. Germline CDR1 reads SEHNR; CDR2 reads FQNEAQ (reference sequence). Trimming took off 1 base at V and 5 bases at J, with 8 bases between the two ends. CDR3 region: CASSLVGETGELFF. The DNA for the CDR3 is TGTGCCAGCAGCTTAGTGGGGGAGACCGGGGAGCTGTTTTTT. Drawing the rest from reference TRBV7-9 and TRBJ2-2, the complete variable domain is DTGVSQNPRHKITKRGQNVTFRCDPISEHNRLYWYRQTLGQGPEFLTYFQNEAQLEKSRLLSDRFSAERPKGSFSTLEIQRTEQGDSAMYLCASSLVGETGELFFGEGSRLTVL.

The rearrangement links TRBV5-1 to TRBJ1-6, with no clear D. Germline lookup yields CDR1 SGHRS and CDR2 YFSETQ. The V end lost 0 bases, the J end lost 4 bases, and 11 bases lay between the germline ends. The CDR3 consists of 16 residues. Here the CDR3 reads CASSLVLVRYNSPLHF. The DNA for the CDR3 is TGCGCCAGCAGCTTGGTCTTGGTTCGGTATAATTCACCCCTCCACTTT.

The chain couples TRBV29-1 to TRBJ1-3, with 7 bases fitting TRBD1. This CDR3 comprises 18 residues. Germline values: CDR1 SQVTM, CDR2 ANQGSEA. V lost 6 bases and J lost 4; bases outside the gene matches: 21. This chain's CDR3 is CSVSIQGTGGWQGNTIYF. CDR3 bases: TGCAGCGTCTCCATACAGGGGACGGGAGGATGGCAGGGAAACACCATATATTTT.

This clone was counted between two and nine times. The V gene is TRBV25-1, the J gene TRBJ2-7; D is unclear. CDR3 length: 14 amino acids. V shed 1 base and J shed 2 bases, with 9 bases lying between them. Germline values: CDR1 MGHDK, CDR2 SYGVNS. CDR3 in amino acids: CASSESVGTYEQYF. The CDR3 nucleotides are TGTGCCAGCAGTGAATCAGTGGGGACCTACGAGCAGTACTTC.

This clone was found a few times. This chain joins TRBV2 and TRBJ1-6; D is undetermined. V shed 7 bases and J shed 3 bases, with 7 bases lying between them. The germline V gene encodes CDR1 SNHLY and CDR2 FYNNEI. This CDR3 spans 13 amino acids. DNA of the CDR3: TGTGCCAGCACGACCGACTATAATTCACCCCTCCACTTT. Encoded protein: CASTTDYNSPLHF.

V is TRBV7-9 and J is TRBJ2-5; 10 bases are shared with TRBD2. Trimming removed 3 bases from V and 6 bases from J; junction bases left unmatched: 10. Germline CDR1 and CDR2: SEHNR and FQNEAQ (reference sequence). The CDR3 length is 16 residues. The CDR3, as DNA: TGTGCCAGCAGCTTGCACGGGGTAGCGGGGGGACAGACCCAGTACTTC. Its protein product is CASSLHGVAGGQTQYF.

The chain combines TRBV6-1 with TRBJ2-3; D is uncertain. Deletions cut 0 bases from V and 3 bases from J, with 7 bases between. The V gene's germline CDR1 is MNHNS and CDR2 SASEGT. This CDR3 region has 14 residues. Here the CDR3 reads CASSEAGFTDTQYF. The CDR3 bases are TGTGCCAGCAGTGAAGCAGGTTTTACAGATACGCAGTATTTT.

The sample holds a few counts of this clone. This chain connects TRBV15 to TRBJ2-1; the match to TRBD2 covers 12 bases. The CDR3 runs 16 residues. V lost 4 bases, J lost 8 bases, and 9 bases stayed unmatched. The germline gives CDR1 LNHNV, CDR2 YYDKDF (reference sequence). The CDR3 bases are TGTGCCACCAGCATCGCGCCGGGACTAGCGGGTCATGAGCAGTTCTTC. Its protein product is CATSIAPGLAGHEQFF.

The J gene is TRBJ2-1, the V gene TRBV27; 7 positions agree with TRBD1. CDR3 length: 20 residues. With 10 bases clipped from V and 0 bases from J, the junction kept 24 bases outside the gene matches. Germline V gene data show CDR1 as MNHEY and CDR2 as SMNVEV (reference sequence). The CDR3 DNA is TGTGCCACCCAGCCCCGAGGACAGGCAGCAATTTTGAGCTCCTACAATGAGCAGTTCTTC. Its protein product is CATQPRGQAAILSSYNEQFF.

This clone has more than one count but fewer than ten. The gene calls are TRBV18 and TRBJ1-1; tentative D call: TRBD1 (5 bases). The CDR3 loop spans 13 amino acids. V was clipped by 3 bases and J by 5 bases, with 10 bases between them. Germline values: CDR1 KGHSH, CDR2 LQKENI. CDR3 sequence (DNA): TGTGCCAGCTCACCGGGAGGGGAAACTGAAGCTTTCTTT. Its protein product is CASSPGGETEAFF.

This clone has only a few counts. The chain couples TRBV5-1 to TRBJ2-5; tentatively, D is TRBD1 or TRBD2 (5 bases each). Trimming cost V 0 bases and J 1 base, with 10 bases left between them. The CDR3 consists of 15 residues. From germline, CDR1 is SGHRS and CDR2 YFSETQ. The CDR3 region is CASSLGPGRQETQYF. The CDR3 DNA sequence: TGCGCCAGCAGCTTGGGCCCGGGACGCCAAGAGACCCAGTACTTC. Complete variable domain (other parts from reference TRBV5-1 and TRBJ2-5): KAGVTQTPRYLIKTRGQQVTLSCSPISGHRSVSWYQQTPGQGLQFLFEYFSETQRNKGNFPGRFSGRQFSNSRSEMNVSTLELGDSALYLCASSLGPGRQETQYFGPGTRLLVL.

The chain has TRBV30 and TRBJ1-2; TRBD1 matches 7 bases. The CDR3 spans 13 residues. The V segment lost 4 bases and the J segment 6 bases; nucleotides outside the gene matches: 8. Germline loops: CDR1 GTSNPN, CDR2 SVGIG (reference sequence). The CDR3 loop is CAWNRGRVDGYTF. Here the CDR3 DNA reads TGTGCCTGGAACAGGGGCAGGGTGGATGGCTACACCTTC.

The chain has TRBV29-1 and TRBJ1-5; TRBD1 might be the D (6 bases). The CDR3 contains 14 residues. V shed 2 bases and J shed 0 bases, with 8 bases lying between them. Germline V CDR1 and CDR2: SQVTM, ANQGSEA. The CDR3, as DNA: TGCAGCGTTGAATCAGGGGTTAGCAATCAGCCCCAGCATTTT. The encoded protein is CSVESGVSNQPQHF.

This clone occurred a few times. The chain couples TRBV27 to TRBJ2-7; D remains unclear. There are 11 residues in the CDR3. The V end was cut by 4 bases, the J end by 5 bases, with 6 bases between. Germline CDR1 is MNHEY and CDR2 is SMNVEV (reference sequence). The CDR3 DNA reads TGTGCCAGCAGTTATGCCCACGAGCAGTACTTC. It translates to CASSYAHEQYF.

This clone occurred a few times. This chain joins TRBV7-8 and TRBJ1-2, with D possibly matching TRBD1 (5 bases). V was pared by 4 bases and J by 6 bases, with 15 bases between. The germline CDR1 and CDR2 sequences are SGHVS and FQNEAQ. CDR3 length equals 14 residues. Here the CDR3 reads CASSSRTPPNGYTF. For the CDR3, the DNA is TGTGCCAGCAGCTCCCGGACACCGCCGAATGGCTACACCTTC.

The chain recombines TRBV28 with TRBJ2-7, with D perhaps TRBD1 (6 bases). The germline gives CDR1 MDHEN, CDR2 SYDVKM. The CDR3 covers 13 residues. Trimming took off 6 bases at V and 7 bases at J, with 16 bases between the two ends. The CDR3 is CASRDPGHNEQYF. The CDR3 nucleotides read TGTGCCAGCAGGGACCCGGGACACAATGAGCAGTACTTC. Full variable domain (remainder filled in from reference TRBV28 and TRBJ2-7): DVKVTQSSRYLVKRTGEKVFLECVQDMDHENMFWYRQDPGLGLRLIYFSYDVKMKEKGDIPEGYSVSREKKERFSLILESASTNQTSMYLCASRDPGHNEQYFGPGTRLTVT.

This clone was detected a few times. V gene TRBV6-6 combines with J gene TRBJ2-7; perhaps TRBD1 as D (5 bases). Germline lookup yields CDR1 MNHNY and CDR2 SVGAGI (reference sequence). This CDR3 comprises 12 residues. V was trimmed by 11 bases and J by 3 bases, leaving 14 bases between them. Here the CDR3 reads CAVRVAGYEQYF. In DNA, the CDR3 is TGTGCCGTCAGGGTGGCCGGCTACGAGCAGTACTTC.

This clone was seen only a few times. The chain combines TRBV5-1 with TRBJ2-5; no clear D. Judging by the DNA end, TRBJ2-7 fits better; the J call may be wrong. Germline assignment: CDR1 SGHRS and CDR2 YFSETQ. The CDR3 extends over 14 amino acids. The CDR3 protein is CASSLVTASYEQYF. CDR3 in DNA: TGCGCCAGCAGCTTGGTGACGGCCTCCTACGAGCAGTACTTC.

This clone has a handful of counts. The chain is built from TRBV11-2 and TRBJ1-1, with TRBD1 matching over 9 bases. CDR3 length: 15 amino acids. Germline loops: CDR1 SGHAT, CDR2 FQNNGV. Trimming removed 6 bases from V and 3 bases from J; junction bases left unmatched: 8. For the CDR3, the DNA is TGTGCCAGCAGTTACTGGGGACAGGGTCACACTGAAGCTTTCTTT. This sequence encodes CASSYWGQGHTEAFF.

This rearrangement joins TRBV15 to TRBJ1-1; D not certain. V was clipped by 5 bases and J by 8 bases, with 18 bases between them. In germline, CDR1 is LNHNV, CDR2 YYDKDF (reference sequence). This CDR3 spans 14 amino acids. CDR3 in DNA: TGTGCCACCAGCCCCAGAGTCGGGAGCGCCGAAGCTTTCTTT. It codes for CATSPRVGSAEAFF.

The V and J genes are TRBV4-3 and TRBJ2-5, with 9 positions matching TRBD2. V trimming: 1 base; J trimming: 4 bases; junction bases outside the gene matches: 16. Germline V gene sequence: CDR1 LGHNA, CDR2 YSLEER. This CDR3 is built from 19 residues. CDR3 in amino acids: CASSQVLSGRGGVGETQYF. The CDR3 region has the DNA TGCGCCAGCAGCCAAGTTCTTAGCGGGAGAGGGGGGGTCGGAGAGACCCAGTACTTC.

The chain combines TRBV7-2 with TRBJ2-7; 9 nucleotides align to TRBD2. The CDR3 sequence is 16 residues long. Germline CDR1 reads SGHTA; CDR2 reads FQGNSA. V lost 0 bases and J lost 3; bases outside the gene matches: 6. The CDR3 bases are TGTGCCAGCAGCTTAGCGCGGGGGGGATCGGGCTACGAGCAGTACTTC. Residues: CASSLARGGSGYEQYF.